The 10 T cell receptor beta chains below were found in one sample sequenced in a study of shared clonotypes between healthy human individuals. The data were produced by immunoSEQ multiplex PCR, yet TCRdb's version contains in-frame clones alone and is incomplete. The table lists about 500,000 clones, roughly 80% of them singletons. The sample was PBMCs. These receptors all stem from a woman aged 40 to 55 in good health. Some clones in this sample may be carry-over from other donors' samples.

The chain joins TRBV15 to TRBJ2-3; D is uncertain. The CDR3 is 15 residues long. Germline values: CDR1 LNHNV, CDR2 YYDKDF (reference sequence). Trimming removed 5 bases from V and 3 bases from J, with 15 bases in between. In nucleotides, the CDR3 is TGTGCCACCAGCGTCCGACTCGTCAGGACAGATACGCAGTATTTT. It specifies CATSVRLVRTDTQYF.

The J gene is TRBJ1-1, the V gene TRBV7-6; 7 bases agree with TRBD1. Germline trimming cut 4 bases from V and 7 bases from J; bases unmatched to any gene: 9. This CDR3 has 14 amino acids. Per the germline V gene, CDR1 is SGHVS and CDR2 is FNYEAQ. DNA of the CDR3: TGTGCCAGCAGCTGGAAAGGGGGCGTAGATGAAGCTTTCTTT. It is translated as CASSWKGGVDEAFF.

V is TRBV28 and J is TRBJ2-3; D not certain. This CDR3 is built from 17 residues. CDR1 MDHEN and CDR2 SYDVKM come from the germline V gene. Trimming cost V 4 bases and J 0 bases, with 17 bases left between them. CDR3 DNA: TGTGCCAGCAGTTCCCCTACAGTCGGTGGGAGCACAGATACGCAGTATTTT. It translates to CASSSPTVGGSTDTQYF. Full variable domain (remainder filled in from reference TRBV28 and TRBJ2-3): DVKVTQSSRYLVKRTGEKVFLECVQDMDHENMFWYRQDPGLGLRLIYFSYDVKMKEKGDIPEGYSVSREKKERFSLILESASTNQTSMYLCASSSPTVGGSTDTQYFGPGTRLTVL.

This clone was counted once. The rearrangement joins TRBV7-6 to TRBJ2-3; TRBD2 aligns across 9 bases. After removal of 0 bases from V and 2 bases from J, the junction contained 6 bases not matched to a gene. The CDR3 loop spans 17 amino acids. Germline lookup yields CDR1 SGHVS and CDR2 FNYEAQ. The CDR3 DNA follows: TGTGCCAGCAGCTTAGCGGGTCAGCGGGAGGTCACAGATACGCAGTATTTT. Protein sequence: CASSLAGQREVTDTQYF.

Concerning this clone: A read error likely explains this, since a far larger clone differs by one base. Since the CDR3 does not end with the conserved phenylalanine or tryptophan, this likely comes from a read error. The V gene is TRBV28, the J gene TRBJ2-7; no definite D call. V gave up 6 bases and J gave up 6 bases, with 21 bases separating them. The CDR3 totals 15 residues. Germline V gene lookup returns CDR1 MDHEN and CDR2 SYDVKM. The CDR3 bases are TGTGCCAGCAGCCCTCCCCGGGCCGGTCCGGCCGAGCAGTACCTC. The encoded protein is CASSPPRAGPAEQYL.

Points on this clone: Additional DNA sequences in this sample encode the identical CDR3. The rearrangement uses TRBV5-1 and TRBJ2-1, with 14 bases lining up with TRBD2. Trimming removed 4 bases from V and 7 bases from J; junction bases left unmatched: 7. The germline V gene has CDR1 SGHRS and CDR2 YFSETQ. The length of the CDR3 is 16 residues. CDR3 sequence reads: CASSPGTSGRGNEQFF. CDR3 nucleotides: TGCGCCAGCAGCCCAGGGACTAGCGGGAGAGGGAATGAGCAGTTCTTC.

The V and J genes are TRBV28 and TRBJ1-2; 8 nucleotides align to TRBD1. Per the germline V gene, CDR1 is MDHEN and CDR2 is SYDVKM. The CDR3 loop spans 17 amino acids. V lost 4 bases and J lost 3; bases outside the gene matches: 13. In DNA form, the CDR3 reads TGTGCCAGCAGTTCCCATCTACTCCCAGGGGGCGACTATGGCTACACCTTC. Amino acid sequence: CASSSHLLPGGDYGYTF.

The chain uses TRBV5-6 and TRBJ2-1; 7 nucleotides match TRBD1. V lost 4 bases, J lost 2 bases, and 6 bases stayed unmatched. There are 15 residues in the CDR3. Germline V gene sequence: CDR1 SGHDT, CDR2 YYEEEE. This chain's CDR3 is CASSIPQGPYNEQFF. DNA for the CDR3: TGTGCCAGCAGCATCCCACAGGGGCCCTACAATGAGCAGTTCTTC.

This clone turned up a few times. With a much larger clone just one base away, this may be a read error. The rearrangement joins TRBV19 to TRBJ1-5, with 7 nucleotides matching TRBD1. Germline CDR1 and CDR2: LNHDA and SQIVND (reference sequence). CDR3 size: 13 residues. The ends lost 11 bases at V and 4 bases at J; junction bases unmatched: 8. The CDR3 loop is CAGTGTANQPQHF. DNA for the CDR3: TGTGCCGGTACTGGGACAGCTAATCAGCCCCAGCATTTT.

CDR3 sequence (DNA): TGTGCCAGCAGAAAATTCGGAGGTGAGGGCAATCAGCCCCAGCATTTT. This translates into CASRKFGGEGNQPQHF. The genes are TRBV28 and TRBJ1-5; D uncertain. The CDR3 is 16 amino acids. V lost 6 bases, J lost 2 bases, and 17 bases lay in between. Germline loops: CDR1 MDHEN, CDR2 SYDVKM.